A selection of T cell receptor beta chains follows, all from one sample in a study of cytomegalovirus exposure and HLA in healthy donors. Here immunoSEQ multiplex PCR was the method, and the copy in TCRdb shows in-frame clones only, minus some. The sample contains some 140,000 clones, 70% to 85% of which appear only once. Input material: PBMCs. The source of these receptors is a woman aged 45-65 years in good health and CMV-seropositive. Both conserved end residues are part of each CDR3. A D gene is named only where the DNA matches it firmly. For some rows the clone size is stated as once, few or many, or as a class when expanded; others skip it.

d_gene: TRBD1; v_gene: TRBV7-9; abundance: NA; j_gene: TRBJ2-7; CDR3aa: CASSFGQGISYEQYF; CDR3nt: TGTGCCAGCAGCTTCGGACAGGGTATATCCTACGAGCAGTACTTC
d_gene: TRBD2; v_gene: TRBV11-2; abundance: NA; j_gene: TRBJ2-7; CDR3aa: CASSPERGISYEQYF; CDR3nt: TGTGCCAGCAGCCCGGAGCGGGGGATTTCCTACGAGCAGTACTTC
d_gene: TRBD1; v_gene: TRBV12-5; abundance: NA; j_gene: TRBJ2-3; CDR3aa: CASGAGQGESDTQYF; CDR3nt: TGTGCTAGTGGTGCAGGACAGGGCGAATCTGATACGCAGTATTTT
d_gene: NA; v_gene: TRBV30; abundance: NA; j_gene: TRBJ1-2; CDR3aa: CAWALSAGGYTF; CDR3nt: TGTGCCTGGGCTCTTTCGGCAGGCGGCTACACCTTC
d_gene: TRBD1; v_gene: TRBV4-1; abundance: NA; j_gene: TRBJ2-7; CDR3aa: CASSQDKGAYEQYF; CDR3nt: TGCGCCAGCAGCCAAGATAAGGGGGCGTACGAGCAGTACTTC
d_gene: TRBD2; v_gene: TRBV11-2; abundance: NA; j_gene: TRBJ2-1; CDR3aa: CASSLGTSGVNEQFF; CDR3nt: TGTGCCAGCAGCTTAGGGACTAGCGGGGTTAATGAGCAGTTCTTC
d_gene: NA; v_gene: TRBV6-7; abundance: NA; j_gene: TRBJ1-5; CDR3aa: CASSYAPGVGASNQPQHF; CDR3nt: TGTGCCAGCAGTTACGCCCCCGGAGTAGGGGCCAGCAATCAGCCCCAGCATTTT
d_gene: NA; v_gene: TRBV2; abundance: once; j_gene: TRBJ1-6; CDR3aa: CASSEPQGSWSPLHF; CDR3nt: TGTGCCAGCAGTGAACCCCAGGGGTCATGGTCACCCCTCCACTTT
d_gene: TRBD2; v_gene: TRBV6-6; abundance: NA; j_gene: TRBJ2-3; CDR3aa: CASSPTSGETDTQYF; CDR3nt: TGTGCCAGCAGTCCGACTAGCGGGGAGACAGATACGCAGTATTTT
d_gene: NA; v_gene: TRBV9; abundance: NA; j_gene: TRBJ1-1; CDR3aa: CASSVGGARGTEAFF; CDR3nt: TGTGCCAGCAGCGTTGGCGGGGCGAGGGGCACTGAAGCTTTCTTT
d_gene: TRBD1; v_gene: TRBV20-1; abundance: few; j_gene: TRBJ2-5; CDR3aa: CSAGTEETQYF; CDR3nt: TGCAGTGCAGGGACAGAAGAGACCCAGTACTTC
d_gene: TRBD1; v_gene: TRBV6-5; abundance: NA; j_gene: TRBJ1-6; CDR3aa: CASRETGGSPLHF; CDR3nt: TGTGCCAGCAGGGAAACAGGGGGATCACCCCTCCACTTT
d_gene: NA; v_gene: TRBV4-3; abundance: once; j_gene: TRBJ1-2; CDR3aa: CASSQDLQDNGYTF; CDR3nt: TGCGCCAGCAGCCAAGATCTGCAGGACAATGGCTACACCTTC
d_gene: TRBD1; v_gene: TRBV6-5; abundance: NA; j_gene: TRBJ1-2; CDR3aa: CASSEQGAVYSGYTF; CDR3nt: TGTGCCAGCAGCGAACAGGGGGCGGTGTACAGTGGCTACACCTTC
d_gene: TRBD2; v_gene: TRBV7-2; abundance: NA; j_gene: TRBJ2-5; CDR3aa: CASSRSSGQETQYF; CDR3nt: TGTGCCAGCAGCCGCTCTAGCGGCCAAGAGACCCAGTACTTC